This T cell receptor beta chain came from a study of T cell responses to AZD1222 COVID-19 vaccine. Study observations and caveats: No day 14 peak samples; only post-peak repertoires were characterized.

The CDR3 runs 16 residues. Germline V gives CDR1 MDHEN, CDR2 SYDVKM. The ends were cut back, 5 bases at V and 3 bases at J, with 19 bases in the middle. Details on this clone: The antigen is undetermined.

Method: immunoSEQ multiplex PCR; TCRdb's copy keeps in-frame clones and lacks some. The sample holds nearly 110,000 clones, 90% seen once. The origin of this receptor is an adult who received the AZD1222 COVID-19 vaccine. The source material was peripheral blood, sampled 28 days after the second AZD1222 dose. This chain links TRBV28 with TRBJ1-2, with D possibly TRBD1 on 5 matching bases. The CDR3: CASSDETGGIHYGYTF. The CDR3 DNA sequence: TGTGCCAGCAGTGACGAAACGGGGGGAATTCACTATGGCTACACCTTC.